This TCR beta chain is drawn from a study of T cells in tuberculosis. This clone was found once. Deletions cut 1 base from V and 2 bases from J, with 7 bases between. Germline CDR1 reads LGHNT; CDR2 reads FRNRAP. CDR3 length: 14 residues. TCRdb keeps only in-frame clones here, not all; method: immunoSEQ multiplex PCR. This table holds several thousand clones, approximately 95% found once. Sequenced sample: PBMCs. The chain uses TRBV12-5 and TRBJ2-3, with D possibly TRBD1 on 5 matching bases. This TCR was recovered from an adult with tuberculosis. The chain's CDR3 is CASGLGQSTDTQYF. The CDR3 nucleotides read TGTGCTAGTGGTTTGGGACAGTCCACAGATACGCAGTATTTT.